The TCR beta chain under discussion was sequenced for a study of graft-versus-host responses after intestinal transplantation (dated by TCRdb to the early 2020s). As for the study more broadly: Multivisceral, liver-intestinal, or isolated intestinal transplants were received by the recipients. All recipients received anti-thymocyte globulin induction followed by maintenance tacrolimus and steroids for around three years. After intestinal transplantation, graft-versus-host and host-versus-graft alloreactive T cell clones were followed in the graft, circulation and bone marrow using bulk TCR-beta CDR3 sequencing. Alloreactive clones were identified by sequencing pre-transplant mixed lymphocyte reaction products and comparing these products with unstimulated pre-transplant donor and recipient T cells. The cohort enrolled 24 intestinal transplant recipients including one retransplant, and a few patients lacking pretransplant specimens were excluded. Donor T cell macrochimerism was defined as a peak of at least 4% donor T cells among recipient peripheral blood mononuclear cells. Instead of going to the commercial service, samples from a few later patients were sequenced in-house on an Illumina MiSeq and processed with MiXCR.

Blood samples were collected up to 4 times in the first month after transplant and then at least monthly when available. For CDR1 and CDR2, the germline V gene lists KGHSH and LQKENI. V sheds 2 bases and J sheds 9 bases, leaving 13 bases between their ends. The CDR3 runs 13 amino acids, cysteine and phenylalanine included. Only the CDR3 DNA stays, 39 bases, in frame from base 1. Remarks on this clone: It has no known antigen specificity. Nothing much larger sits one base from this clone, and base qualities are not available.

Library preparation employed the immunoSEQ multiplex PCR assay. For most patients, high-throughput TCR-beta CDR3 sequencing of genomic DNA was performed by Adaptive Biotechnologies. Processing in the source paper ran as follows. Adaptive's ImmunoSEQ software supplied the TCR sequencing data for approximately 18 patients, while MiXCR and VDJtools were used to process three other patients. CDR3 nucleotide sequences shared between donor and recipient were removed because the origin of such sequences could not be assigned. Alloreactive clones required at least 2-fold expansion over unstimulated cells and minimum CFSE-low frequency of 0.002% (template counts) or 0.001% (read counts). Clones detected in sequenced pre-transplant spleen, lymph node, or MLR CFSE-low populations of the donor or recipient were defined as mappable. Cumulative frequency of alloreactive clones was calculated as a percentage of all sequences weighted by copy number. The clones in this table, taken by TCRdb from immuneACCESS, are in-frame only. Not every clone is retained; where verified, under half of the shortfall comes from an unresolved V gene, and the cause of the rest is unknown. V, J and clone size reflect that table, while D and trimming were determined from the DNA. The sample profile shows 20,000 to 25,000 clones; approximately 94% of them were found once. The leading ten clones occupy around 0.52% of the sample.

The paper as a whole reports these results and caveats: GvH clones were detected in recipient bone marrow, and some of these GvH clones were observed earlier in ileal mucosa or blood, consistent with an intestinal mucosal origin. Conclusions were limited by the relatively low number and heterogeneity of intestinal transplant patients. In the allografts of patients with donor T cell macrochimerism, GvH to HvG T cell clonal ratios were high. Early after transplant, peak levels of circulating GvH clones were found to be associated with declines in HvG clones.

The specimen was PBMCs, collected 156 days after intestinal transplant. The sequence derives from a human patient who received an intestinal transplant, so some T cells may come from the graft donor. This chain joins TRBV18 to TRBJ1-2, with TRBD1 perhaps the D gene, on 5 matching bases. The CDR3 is CASSPGEGTSYTF. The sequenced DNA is TGTGCCAGCTCACCAGGGGAGGGGACTAGCTACACCTTC. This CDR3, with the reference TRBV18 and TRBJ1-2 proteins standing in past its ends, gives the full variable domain NAGVMQNPRHLVRRRGQEARLRCSPMKGHSHVYWYRQLPEEGLKFMVYLQKENIIDESGMPKERFSAEFPKEGPSILRIQQVVRGDSAAYFCASSPGEGTSYTFGSGTRLTVV.